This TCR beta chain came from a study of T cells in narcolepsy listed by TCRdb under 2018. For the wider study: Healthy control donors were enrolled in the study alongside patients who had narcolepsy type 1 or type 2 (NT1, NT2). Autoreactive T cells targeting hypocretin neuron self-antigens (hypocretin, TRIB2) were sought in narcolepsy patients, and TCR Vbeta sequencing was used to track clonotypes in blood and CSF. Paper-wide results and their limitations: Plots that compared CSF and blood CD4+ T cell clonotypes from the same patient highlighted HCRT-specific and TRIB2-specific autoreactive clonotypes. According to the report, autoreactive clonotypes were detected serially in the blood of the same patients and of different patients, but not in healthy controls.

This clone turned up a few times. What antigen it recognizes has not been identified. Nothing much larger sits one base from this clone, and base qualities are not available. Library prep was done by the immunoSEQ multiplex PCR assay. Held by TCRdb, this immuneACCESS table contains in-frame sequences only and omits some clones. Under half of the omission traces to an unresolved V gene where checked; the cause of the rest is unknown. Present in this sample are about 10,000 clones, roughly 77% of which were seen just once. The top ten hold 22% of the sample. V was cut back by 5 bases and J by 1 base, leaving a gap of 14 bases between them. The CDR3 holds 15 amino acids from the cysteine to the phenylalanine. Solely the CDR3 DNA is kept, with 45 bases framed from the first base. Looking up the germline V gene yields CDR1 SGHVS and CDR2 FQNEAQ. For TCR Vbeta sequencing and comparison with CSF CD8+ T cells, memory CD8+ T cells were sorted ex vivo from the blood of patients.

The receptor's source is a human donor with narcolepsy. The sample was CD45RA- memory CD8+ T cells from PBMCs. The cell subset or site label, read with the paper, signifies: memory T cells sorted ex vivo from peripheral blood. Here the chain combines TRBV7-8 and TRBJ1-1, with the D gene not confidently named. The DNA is TGTGCCAGCAGCCCTTTACCGAGACCGAACACTGAAGCTTTCTTT. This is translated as CASSPLPRPNTEAFF.